This entry lists 22 T cell receptor beta chains sequenced from one sample in a study of metastatic and nonmetastatic thyroid tumors. No patient had received any treatment before thyroid surgery. TCRdb reprocessed the PCR reads using MiXCR. The sample includes about 22,000 clones, roughly 18% of them seen just once. Source material: adjacent normal tissue. The receptors stem from a male donor with papillary thyroid cancer or a benign thyroid nodule (not recorded which). Some clones in this sample may be carry-over from other donors' samples.

At least ten counts were recorded for this clone. The gene calls are TRBV18 and TRBJ1-3, with 8 bases that match TRBD1. Germline-derived CDR1 and CDR2 are KGHSH and LQKENI. With V trimmed by 3 bases and J by 4 bases, 8 bases remained unmatched. The CDR3 spans 16 residues. Here the CDR3 reads CASSPMGQVGGNTIYF. The CDR3 DNA follows: TGTGCCAGCTCACCTATGGGACAGGTCGGAGGAAACACCATATATTTT. The full variable domain, with the rest looked up from reference TRBV18 and TRBJ1-3, is NAGVMQNPRHLVRRRGQEARLRCSPMKGHSHVYWYRQLPEEGLKFMVYLQKENIIDESGMPKERFSAEFPKEGPSILRIQQVVRGDSAAYFCASSPMGQVGGNTIYFGEGSWLTVV.

This clone was counted many times. This sequence joins TRBV5-5 and TRBJ1-5; D uncertain. Germline CDR1 and CDR2: SGHKS and YYEKEE (reference sequence). V shed 0 bases and J shed 4 bases, with 11 bases lying between them. This CDR3 contains 15 residues. Here the CDR3 reads CASSLGSQENQPQHF. In DNA, the CDR3 is TGTGCCAGCAGCTTGGGTTCGCAGGAGAATCAGCCCCAGCATTTT.

This clone appeared many times. The chain uses TRBV19 and TRBJ1-6, with D possibly matching TRBD1 (5 bases). V was trimmed by 6 bases and J by 6 bases, leaving 18 bases between them. This CDR3 contains 16 residues. Germline V lookup: CDR1 LNHDA, CDR2 SQIVND (reference sequence). Written as DNA, the CDR3 is TGTGCCAGTAGGAGCACCACGACAGCTACTAATTCACCCCTCCACTTT. This translates into CASRSTTTATNSPLHF.

In its sample, this clone is medium-sized. V usage is TRBV27 and J usage is TRBJ1-1; the match to TRBD1 covers 10 bases. V lost 5 bases and J lost 0; bases outside the gene matches: 3. Per germline, CDR1 MNHEY and CDR2 SMNVEV (reference sequence). This CDR3 has 15 amino acids. The CDR3 nucleotides read TGTGCCAGCAGTCCCGGGACAGGGGTGAACACTGAAGCTTTCTTT. It yields the protein CASSPGTGVNTEAFF.

A note on this clone: A much larger clone is a single base away; this may be a read error. J is TRBJ2-4 and V is TRBV5-4, with TRBD1 matching over 9 bases. The CDR3 covers 15 residues. V lost 6 bases to trimming and J lost 4 bases; unmatched junction nucleotides: 8. Germline V gene sequence: CDR1 SGHNT, CDR2 YYREEE (reference sequence). CDR3 protein: CASIRAGTGKNIQYF. CDR3 nucleotide sequence: TGTGCCAGCATCCGGGCCGGGACAGGGAAAAACATTCAGTACTTC.

This clone is labeled medium-sized (0.01 to 0.1%). This sequence joins TRBV6-1 and TRBJ1-6; D uncertain. This CDR3 has 17 residues. Trimming removed 6 bases from V and 7 bases from J, with 22 bases in between. The germline V gene encodes CDR1 MNHNS and CDR2 SASEGT. The CDR3: CASSIGQGRAGNSPLHF. The CDR3 region has the DNA TGTGCCAGCAGCATCGGCCAAGGGCGGGCGGGGAATTCACCCCTCCACTTT.

This clone was seen repeatedly, ten times or more. V is TRBV20-1 and J is TRBJ1-1; unclear D gene. V was cut by 2 bases and J by 7 bases, with 5 bases left in between. The germline gives CDR1 DFQATT, CDR2 SNEGSKA (reference sequence). CDR3 length: 10 amino acids. Here the CDR3 DNA reads TGCAGTGCTAGATTAGTTGAAGCTTTCTTT. Protein product: CSARLVEAFF.

This clone was counted at least ten times. The rearrangement uses TRBV9 and TRBJ1-2; the D gene is possibly TRBD1 (5 bases). There are 12 residues in the CDR3. Germline CDR1 reads SGDLS; CDR2 reads YYNGEE. Trimming took off 1 base at V and 8 bases at J, with 9 bases between the two ends. This CDR3 is CASSVLGGGYTF. CDR3 DNA sequence: TGTGCCAGCAGCGTATTGGGGGGGGGCTACACCTTC.

This clone is judged medium-sized. The chain is built from TRBV28 and TRBJ2-7; maybe TRBD1 (6 bases). The CDR3 covers 11 residues. Germline CDR1 is MDHEN and CDR2 is SYDVKM. V was clipped by 7 bases and J by 2 bases, with 6 bases between them. This chain's CDR3 is CASNRAYEQYV. The CDR3 DNA reads TGTGCCAGCAACAGGGCCTACGAGCAGTACGTC.

This clone showed up many times. The V and J genes are TRBV4-3 and TRBJ2-3, with 7 bases fitting TRBD2. V dropped 0 bases and J dropped 2; count of bases not matched to a gene: 8. The CDR3 contains 17 residues. Germline CDR1 LGHNA, CDR2 YSLEER. The CDR3 nucleotides read TGCGCCAGCAGCCAAGATATGGGTAGCGGGTACACAGATACGCAGTATTTT. Protein product: CASSQDMGSGYTDTQYF.

In this sample, this clone is medium-sized. This chain joins TRBV27 and TRBJ2-1; 8 nucleotides line up with TRBD2. The CDR3 spans 14 residues. J was trimmed by 9 bases and V by 3 bases; bases with no gene match: 7. Germline CDR1 is MNHEY and CDR2 is SMNVEV (reference sequence). The CDR3 sequence is CASSFLRGVGEQFF. The CDR3 DNA reads as TGTGCCAGCAGTTTCTTGCGGGGGGTAGGTGAGCAGTTCTTC.

The V and J genes are TRBV7-3 and TRBJ2-1; 14 nucleotides line up with TRBD2. The length of the CDR3 is 15 residues. Germline V gene sequence: CDR1 SGHTA, CDR2 FQGTGA. V lost 4 bases to trimming and J lost 9 bases; unmatched junction nucleotides: 5. CDR3 bases: TGTGCCAGCAGCTCGGGACTAGCGGGGGAGGGTGAGCAGTTCTTC. Protein sequence: CASSSGLAGEGEQFF.

This clone was seen at least ten times. The chain joins TRBV25-1 to TRBJ2-2, with TRBD2 matching 9 bases. Germline-derived CDR1 and CDR2 are MGHDK and SYGVNS. The V and J ends lost 1 base and 4 bases, in that order; junction bases with no gene match: 7. This CDR3 spans 17 amino acids. The CDR3 DNA follows: TGTGCCAGCAGTGAATCGGTGGGAGCGGGAGGCACCGGGGAGCTGTTTTTT. Translation: CASSESVGAGGTGELFF.

This clone was seen a handful of times. The chain joins TRBV20-1 to TRBJ1-1, with a weak D call TRBD1 (5 bases). Trimming took 3 bases from V and 0 from J, leaving 14 bases between them. Germline loops: CDR1 DFQATT, CDR2 SNEGSKA (reference sequence). The CDR3 is 15 amino acids. CDR3 in amino acids: CSARYSGCLNTEAFF. The CDR3 DNA is TGCAGTGCTAGGTACTCAGGGTGTCTGAACACTGAAGCTTTCTTT.

This clone was recorded at least ten times. The chain combines TRBV5-6 with TRBJ2-7, with 12 bases that match TRBD1. With 4 bases clipped from V and 6 bases from J, the junction kept 14 bases outside the gene matches. This CDR3 spans 17 amino acids. Germline lookup yields CDR1 SGHDT and CDR2 YYEEEE. CDR3 sequence reads: CASSLPPGTGGIGEQYF. CDR3 coding DNA: TGTGCCAGCAGCCTACCCCCAGGGACAGGGGGCATAGGCGAGCAGTACTTC.

This clone was counted at least ten times. This chain uses TRBV5-4 with TRBJ1-2; tentative D call: TRBD1 (5 bases). This CDR3 region has 13 residues. Trimming took off 10 bases at V and 6 bases at J, with 19 bases between the two ends. Germline CDR1 SGHNT, CDR2 YYREEE (reference sequence). The CDR3 DNA reads as TGTGCCGGCCAGTCCAGGGAAGTCGATGGCTACACCTTC. Protein: CAGQSREVDGYTF.

This clone was observed at least ten times. The chain carries TRBV9 and TRBJ2-5; the match to TRBD2 covers 7 bases. This CDR3 contains 14 residues. Unmatched junction bases numbered 3, after V lost 1 base and J lost 3 bases. Germline V gene sequence: CDR1 SGDLS, CDR2 YYNGEE. Here the CDR3 DNA reads TGTGCCAGCAGCGTAACCGGGACTAAAGAGACCCAGTACTTC. Translated: CASSVTGTKETQYF.

This clone was picked up many times. The chain combines TRBV7-3 with TRBJ1-1; D unresolved. The germline V and J ends were trimmed by 0 bases and 0 bases, with 8 bases remaining between them. The CDR3 covers 15 residues. The germline V gene has CDR1 SGHTA and CDR2 FQGTGA. The CDR3 sequence is CASSLTDGLNTEAFF. CDR3 nucleotide sequence: TGTGCCAGCAGCTTAACGGACGGTTTGAACACTGAAGCTTTCTTT. Combining the CDR3 with reference TRBV7-3 and TRBJ1-1 gives the whole variable domain GAGVSQTPSNKVTEKGKYVELRCDPISGHTALYWYRQSLGQGPEFLIYFQGTGAADDSGLPNDRFFAVRPEGSVSTLKIQRTERGDSAVYLCASSLTDGLNTEAFFGQGTRLTVV.

This clone showed up just a few times. A read error may account for a junction end that differs from germline. The chain carries TRBV6-9 and TRBJ1-2; 8 bases are shared with TRBD1. CDR1 and CDR2 (germline): MNHGY, SVAAGI. The CDR3 extends over 15 amino acids. The CDR3 region has the DNA TGCGCCAGCTTAGCCCCGATCGGGACAGGTAATGGCTACACCTTC. Amino acids: CASLAPIGTGNGYTF.

This clone was seen at least ten times. The chain carries TRBV5-5 and TRBJ1-4; TRBD1 is a possible D gene (6 bases). The V gene lost 0 bases and the J gene lost 3 bases, with 12 bases spanning the gap. The CDR3 runs to 16 residues. Germline V lookup: CDR1 SGHKS, CDR2 YYEKEE (reference sequence). This CDR3 is CASSLVVGGPNEKLFF. The CDR3, as DNA: TGTGCCAGCAGCTTGGTCGTGGGGGGCCCTAATGAAAAACTGTTTTTT.

This clone was detected ten times or more. The germline gene is not matched at one end of the junction; a read error may be the cause. The chain is built from TRBV9 and TRBJ2-7; 7 bases align to TRBD2. The CDR3 loop spans 14 amino acids. Looked up from germline, CDR1 is SGDLS and CDR2 is YYNGEE. CDR3 sequence: CVSSTQAGTYEQYF. CDR3 coding DNA: TGTGTCAGCAGCACCCAAGCGGGGACCTACGAGCAGTACTTC.

This clone was found many times. This rearrangement joins TRBV12-3 or TRBV12-4 to TRBJ2-3, with D tentatively TRBD2 (5 bases). V dropped 0 bases and J dropped 4 bases, with 8 bases sitting between them. The CDR3 is made up of 14 amino acids. CDR3 region: CASSLARGSDTQYF. The CDR3 coding sequence is TGTGCCAGCAGTTTAGCTCGGGGTTCAGATACGCAGTATTTT.